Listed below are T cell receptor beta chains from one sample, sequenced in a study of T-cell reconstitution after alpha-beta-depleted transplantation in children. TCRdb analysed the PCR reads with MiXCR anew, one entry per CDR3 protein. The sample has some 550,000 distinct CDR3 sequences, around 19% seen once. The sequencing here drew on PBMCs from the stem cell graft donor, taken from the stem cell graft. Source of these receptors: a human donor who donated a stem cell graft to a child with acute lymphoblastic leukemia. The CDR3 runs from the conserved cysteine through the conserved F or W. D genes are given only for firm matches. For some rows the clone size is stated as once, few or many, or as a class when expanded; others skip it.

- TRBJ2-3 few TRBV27 CASSLWVSTDTQYF TGTGCCAGCAGTTTATGGGTTAGCACAGATACGCAGTATTTT
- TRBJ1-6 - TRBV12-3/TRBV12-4 CASSLTPQGGNSPLHF TGTGCCAGCAGTTTAACCCCCCAAGGAGGAAATTCACCCCTCCACTTT
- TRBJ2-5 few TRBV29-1 CSARGQFQETQYF TGCAGCGCCCGTGGTCAGTTTCAAGAGACCCAGTACTTC
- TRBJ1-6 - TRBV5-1 CAIQTGAANNSPLHF TGCGCCATCCAGACGGGGGCTGCTAATAATTCACCCCTCCACTTT
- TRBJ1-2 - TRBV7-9 CASSLLQLYGYTF TGTGCCAGCAGCTTACTACAGCTCTATGGCTACACCTTC
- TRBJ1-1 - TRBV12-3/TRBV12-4 CASSANVGEAFF TGTGCCAGCAGTGCAAATGTAGGTGAAGCTTTCTTT
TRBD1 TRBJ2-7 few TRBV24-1 CATQATGQGSWEQYF TGTGCCACCCAAGCCACGGGACAGGGATCGTGGGAGCAGTACTTC
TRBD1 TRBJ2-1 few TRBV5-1 CASSLPGDRVSSYNEQFF TGCGCCAGCAGCCTTCCCGGGGACAGGGTTTCCTCCTACAATGAGCAGTTCTTC
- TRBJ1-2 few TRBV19 CASKAGSYGYTF TGTGCCAGTAAGGCCGGAAGCTATGGCTACACCTTC
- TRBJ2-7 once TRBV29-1 CSVELAGLGSYEQYF TGCAGCGTTGAACTGGCGGGCCTGGGCTCCTACGAGCAGTACTTC
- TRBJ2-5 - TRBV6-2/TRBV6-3 CASSYLIREGPNF TGTGCCAGCAGTTACCTGATCAGGGAAGGACCGAACTTC
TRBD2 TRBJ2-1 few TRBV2 CASRGSTGGKDEQFF TGTGCCAGCAGGGGTTCGACGGGAGGGAAGGATGAGCAGTTCTTC
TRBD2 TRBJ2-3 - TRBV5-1 CASSLGATSGSSDTQYF TGCGCCAGCAGCTTGGGAGCGACTAGCGGGAGTTCAGATACGCAGTATTTT
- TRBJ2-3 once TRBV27 CASSYQGARGTQYF TGTGCCAGCAGTTACCAGGGGGCGCGGGGGACGCAGTATTTT
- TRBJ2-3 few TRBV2 CASSEEVAGITDTQYF TGTGCCAGCAGTGAAGAAGTGGCGGGGATCACAGATACGCAGTATTTT
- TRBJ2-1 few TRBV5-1 CASSFGVEQFF TGCGCCAGCAGCTTCGGCGTTGAGCAGTTCTTC
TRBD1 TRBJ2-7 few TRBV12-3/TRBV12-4 CASSRQQGISYEQYF TGTGCCAGCAGCCGGCAACAGGGGATCTCCTACGAGCAGTACTTC
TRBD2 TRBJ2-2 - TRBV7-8 CASSTTGTSGSNTGELFF TGTGCCAGCAGCACAACCGGGACTAGCGGGTCCAACACCGGGGAGCTGTTTTTT
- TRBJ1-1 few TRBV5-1 CASSFFRGDTEAFF TGCGCCAGCAGCTTTTTCAGGGGAGACACTGAAGCTTTCTTT
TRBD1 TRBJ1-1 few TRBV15 CATTPTSGGQGVTEAFF TGTGCCACCACCCCTACTTCGGGGGGACAGGGGGTGACTGAAGCTTTCTTT
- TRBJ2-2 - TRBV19 CATGGGANTGELFF TGTGCCACCGGCGGTGGGGCAAACACCGGGGAGCTGTTTTTT
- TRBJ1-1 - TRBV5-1 CASRSDSVNTEAFF TGCGCCAGCAGGTCGGACAGCGTGAACACTGAAGCTTTCTTT
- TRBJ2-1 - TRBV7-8 CASYERGVGEQFF TGTGCCAGCTACGAACGGGGCGTTGGGGAGCAGTTCTTC
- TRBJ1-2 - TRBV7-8 CASSLGSAGYGYTF TGTGCCAGCAGCTTAGGTTCGGCGGGCTATGGCTACACCTTC
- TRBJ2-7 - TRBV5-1 CASSLAQTYEQYF TGCGCCAGCAGCTTGGCACAGACCTACGAGCAGTACTTC
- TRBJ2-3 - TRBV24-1 CATSDPGRDWADTQYF TGTGCCACCAGTGACCCGGGCAGGGACTGGGCAGATACGCAGTATTTT
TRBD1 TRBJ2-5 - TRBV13 CASSLLTRGTGQQETQYF TGTGCCAGCAGCTTACTGACCCGGGGCACGGGACAGCAAGAGACCCAGTACTTC
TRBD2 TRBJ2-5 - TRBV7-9 CASSFLTSEEETQYF TGTGCCAGCAGCTTCCTAACTAGCGAGGAAGAGACCCAGTACTTC
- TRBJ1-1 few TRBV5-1 CASSPTTRGNTEAFF TGCGCCAGCAGCCCCACCACGAGGGGGAACACTGAAGCTTTCTTT
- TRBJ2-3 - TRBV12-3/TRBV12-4 CASSLRGGRADTQYF TGTGCCAGCAGTTTAAGGGGGGGTAGAGCAGATACGCAGTATTTT
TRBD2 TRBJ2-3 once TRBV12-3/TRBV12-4 CASSSVPGLGTDTQYF TGTGCCAGCAGTTCTGTCCCGGGACTAGGCACAGATACGCAGTATTTT
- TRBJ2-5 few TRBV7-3 CASRLLGHSQETQYF TGTGCCAGCAGGCTCCTAGGGCACTCCCAAGAGACCCAGTACTTC
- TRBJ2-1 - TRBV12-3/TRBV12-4 CASSLSSGNEQFF TGTGCCAGCAGTTTAAGCAGTGGCAATGAGCAGTTCTTC
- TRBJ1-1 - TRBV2 CASSQDFEAFF TGTGCCAGCAGTCAAGACTTTGAAGCTTTCTTT
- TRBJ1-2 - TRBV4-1 CASSQDWVGLDGYTF TGCGCCAGCAGCCAAGATTGGGTAGGACTCGACGGCTACACCTTC
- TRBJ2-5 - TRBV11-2 CASSLWAAGQETQYF TGTGCCAGCAGCTTATGGGCAGCTGGACAAGAGACCCAGTACTTC
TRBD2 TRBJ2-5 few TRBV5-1 CASSLSSGRGETQYF TGCGCCAGCAGCTTGTCTAGCGGGAGAGGGGAGACCCAGTACTTC
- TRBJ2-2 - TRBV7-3 CASRPTLTGELFF TGTGCCAGCAGACCCACATTAACCGGGGAGCTGTTTTTT
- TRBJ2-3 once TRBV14 CAGSQADSLSTDTQYF TGTGCCGGCAGCCAGGCCGACAGTCTCAGCACAGATACGCAGTATTTT
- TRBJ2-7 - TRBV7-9 CASSTREFGNEQYF TGTGCCAGCAGCACAAGGGAGTTCGGTAACGAGCAGTACTTC
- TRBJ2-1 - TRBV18 CASSPPRGGTDNEQFF TGTGCCAGCTCACCACCGAGGGGGGGTACGGACAATGAGCAGTTCTTC
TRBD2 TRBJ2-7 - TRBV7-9 CASSFYGREGEQYF TGTGCCAGCAGCTTTTACGGGAGGGAGGGCGAGCAGTACTTC
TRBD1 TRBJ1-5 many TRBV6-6 CASSSGQNQPQHF TGTGCCAGCAGTTCGGGACAGAATCAGCCCCAGCATTTT
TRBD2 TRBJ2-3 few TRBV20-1 CSAIVAGGVTDTQYF TGCAGTGCTATTGTAGCGGGAGGCGTCACAGATACCCAGTATTTT
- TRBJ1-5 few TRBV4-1 CASSRIDSSNQPQHF TGCGCCAGCAGCCGAATCGACAGTAGCAATCAGCCCCAGCATTTT
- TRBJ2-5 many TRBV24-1 CATSEAGLQETQYF TGTGCCACCAGTGAGGCGGGACTCCAAGAGACCCAGTACTTC
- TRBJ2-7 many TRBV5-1 CASSLYAENEQYF TGCGCCAGCAGCTTGTACGCGGAGAACGAGCAGTACTTC
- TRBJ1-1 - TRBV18 CASSPGPREAFF TGTGCCAGCTCACCAGGGCCGAGAGAAGCTTTCTTT
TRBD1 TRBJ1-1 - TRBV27 CASSWRTGRNTEAFF TGTGCCAGCAGTTGGAGGACAGGGAGAAACACTGAAGCTTTCTTT
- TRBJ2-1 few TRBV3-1 CASSQDRLVGQFF TGTGCCAGCAGCCAAGATAGACTAGTAGGGCAGTTCTTC
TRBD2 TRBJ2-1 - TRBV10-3 CAISKDSGSHEQFF TGTGCCATCAGTAAGGATAGCGGGAGCCATGAGCAGTTCTTC